The subject of this entry is one TCR beta chain. The sample comes from a study of blood T cell repertoires in COVID-19. In the authors' methods: Estimation of nucleated cell counts was performed using reference gene primer amplification. Clones were sequenced by immunoSEQ multiplex PCR, and TCRdb holds only the in-frame ones, with some missing. D and trimming come from the DNA, and the V and J calls and clone size come from that table. The table has approximately 190,000 clones, around 90% seen once. CDR3 size: 19 residues. The V gene's germline CDR1 is SGDLS and CDR2 YYNGEE. V lost 4 bases and J lost 1; bases outside the gene matches: 15.

The sample consisted of peripheral blood. The genes are TRBV9 and TRBJ2-2; 8 bases fit TRBD2. The clonotype originates from a man in his fifties with acute or convalescent COVID-19. CDR3 region: CASSPHRGGGTLNTGELFF. DNA of the CDR3: TGTGCCAGCAGCCCCCACCGGGGCGGGGGGACCTTGAACACCGGGGAGCTGTTTTTT.